The 15 T cell receptor beta chains reported below all come from one sample, sequenced in a study of lymphopenia after photon versus proton radiotherapy. Data came from immunoSEQ multiplex PCR; TCRdb stores just in-frame clones and leaves some out. This table holds roughly 58,000 clones, 87% found once. The material sequenced was peripheral blood, taken from a patient treated with proton-based radiotherapy. Source of these receptors: an elderly man with esophageal cancer.

The chain recombines TRBV6-1 with TRBJ2-7; TRBD2 aligns across 10 bases. The CDR3 covers 14 residues. Losses at the gene ends were 5 bases for V and 9 bases for J; bases not matched to a gene: 10. Germline V gene lookup returns CDR1 MNHNS and CDR2 SASEGT. The CDR3 reads CASSYTSGAGRQYF. The CDR3 region has the DNA TGTGCCAGCAGTTATACTAGCGGGGCAGGCCGGCAGTACTTC.

The chain carries TRBV21-1 and TRBJ2-3; the table's D call of TRBD1 was not tested on the DNA. TRBV21-1 is a listed pseudogene. The CDR3 is made up of 14 amino acids. CDR3 residues: CASSNRGPTDTQYF. CDR3 nucleotides: TGTGCCAGCAGCAACAGGGGTCCCACAGATACGCAGTATTTT.

This chain connects TRBV6-1 to TRBJ2-6; D perhaps matches TRBD2 (5 bases). Germline CDR1 reads MNHNS; CDR2 reads SASEGT. The CDR3 length is 18 residues. V was cut by 3 bases and J by 2 bases, with 17 bases left in between. The CDR3 reads CASSDIFGVRAGANVLTF. The CDR3 DNA reads as TGTGCCAGCAGTGATATCTTTGGGGTGCGGGCTGGGGCCAACGTCCTGACTTTC.

The V call is TRBV7-2, the J call TRBJ2-7; TRBD1 or TRBD2 may be the D gene (5 bases each). Germline lookup yields CDR1 SGHTA and CDR2 FQGNSA. This CDR3 is built from 13 residues. V lost 1 base, J lost 3 bases, and 7 bases lay in between. The CDR3 bases are TGTGCCAGCAGCTTAGTGGGGGACTACGAGCAGTACTTC. Translating it yields CASSLVGDYEQYF.

The chain combines TRBV25-1 with TRBJ2-5; unclear D gene. The CDR3 has 13 residues. V lost 3 bases to trimming and J lost 11 bases, with 16 bases between them. From germline, CDR1 is MGHDK and CDR2 SYGVNS. The CDR3 is CASSDIGQRVQYF. The CDR3 DNA is TGTGCCAGCAGTGATATCGGTCAGCGAGTGCAGTACTTC.

The CDR3 DNA is TGTGCCATCACCCAGGACATACAAGGTGGGACCCAGTACTTC. This codes for CAITQDIQGGTQYF. The rearrangement links TRBV10-3 to TRBJ2-5; weak D call: TRBD1 (5 bases). The germline CDR1 and CDR2 sequences are ENHRY and SYGVKD. This CDR3 region has 14 residues. The V and J ends lost 7 bases and 7 bases respectively, with 19 bases between them.

The chain has TRBV14 and TRBJ2-1; weak D call: TRBD2 (5 bases). V shed 1 base and J shed 8 bases, with 15 bases lying between them. The CDR3 has 15 amino acids. Germline V gene sequence: CDR1 SGHDN, CDR2 FVKESK. The CDR3 sequence: CASSQAPGSAHEQFF. The CDR3 DNA sequence: TGTGCCAGCAGCCAAGCCCCGGGATCGGCCCATGAGCAGTTCTTC.

The chain employs TRBV7-2 and TRBJ1-3; no firm D call. The CDR3 spans 15 residues. Germline V gives CDR1 SGHTA, CDR2 FQGNSA. V lost 2 bases and J 2 bases, leaving 10 bases between the germline ends. The CDR3 bases are TGTGCCAGCAGCTTAAGCGGAACAGCTGGAAACACCATATATTTT. Amino acid sequence: CASSLSGTAGNTIYF. The variable domain in full, with the rest retrieved from reference TRBV7-2 and TRBJ1-3, is GAGVSQSPSNKVTEKGKDVELRCDPISGHTALYWYRQSLGQGLEFLIYFQGNSAPDKSGLPSDRFSAERTGGSVSTLTIQRTQQEDSAVYLCASSLSGTAGNTIYFGEGSWLTVV.

The V and J genes are TRBV30 and TRBJ2-1, with D possibly TRBD2 on 6 matching bases. Germline lookup yields CDR1 GTSNPN and CDR2 SVGIG (reference sequence). This CDR3 is built from 14 residues. The V gene lost 5 bases and the J gene lost 6 bases, with 17 bases spanning the gap. The CDR3 DNA is TGTGCCTGGGTGGGGGTCGGGAGAGCCAATGAGCAGTTCTTC. Translation: CAWVGVGRANEQFF.

This clone occurred a few times. The chain uses TRBV10-3 and TRBJ2-2; 10 nucleotides agree with TRBD2. V was pared by 7 bases and J by 2 bases, with 4 bases of the junction left unmatched. The CDR3 has 15 residues. Germline CDR1 is ENHRY and CDR2 is SYGVKD. CDR3 sequence (DNA): TGTGCCATCACAAGCGGGGGGGCCAACACCGGGGAGCTGTTTTTT. Translated, it gives CAITSGGANTGELFF.

This chain uses TRBV4-1 with TRBJ2-1, with a possible D match to TRBD1 (7 bases). There are 16 residues in the CDR3. Trimming took 1 base from V and 5 from J, leaving 15 bases between them. In germline, CDR1 is MGHRA, CDR2 YSYEKL. The chain's CDR3 is CASSQGAQGGHNEQFF. In DNA, the CDR3 is TGCGCCAGCAGCCAAGGGGCGCAGGGGGGCCACAATGAGCAGTTCTTC.

V gene TRBV18 combines with J gene TRBJ1-5, with D unclear. Per the germline V gene, CDR1 is KGHSH and CDR2 is LQKENI. V gave up 5 bases and J gave up 4 bases, with 9 bases separating them. The CDR3 loop spans 13 amino acids. CDR3 bases: TGTGCCAGCTCATTCGGGCCAAATCAGCCCCAGCATTTT. Protein product: CASSFGPNQPQHF.

The CDR3 DNA reads TGTGCCAGCAGCTTACTAGCGGTCAGCACAGATACGCAGTATTTT. Translated, it gives CASSLLAVSTDTQYF. This sequence joins TRBV7-2 and TRBJ2-3, with 7 bases lining up with TRBD2. Germline loops: CDR1 SGHTA, CDR2 FQGNSA. J gave up 0 bases and V 2 bases, and 2 bases lay outside the gene matches. This CDR3 contains 15 residues.

This clone was recorded only once. CDR3 sequence: CASSNQVEFTEAFF. The CDR3 DNA follows: TGTGCCAGTAGTAATCAGGTTGAGTTCACTGAAGCTTTCTTT. The V and J genes are TRBV19 and TRBJ1-1; D gene ambiguous. The CDR3 contains 14 residues. The germline V and J ends were trimmed by 4 bases and 4 bases, with 13 bases remaining between them. The germline gives CDR1 LNHDA, CDR2 SQIVND (reference sequence).

This sequence joins TRBV5-6 and TRBJ2-2; D possibly corresponds to TRBD1 (6 bases). Germline CDR1 and CDR2: SGHDT and YYEEEE. The CDR3 has 13 amino acids. V lost 2 bases and J 7 bases, leaving 9 bases between the germline ends. CDR3 nucleotide sequence: TGTGCCAGCAGCTTTTGGGGGCGCGGGGAGCTGTTTTTT. This encodes CASSFWGRGELFF.